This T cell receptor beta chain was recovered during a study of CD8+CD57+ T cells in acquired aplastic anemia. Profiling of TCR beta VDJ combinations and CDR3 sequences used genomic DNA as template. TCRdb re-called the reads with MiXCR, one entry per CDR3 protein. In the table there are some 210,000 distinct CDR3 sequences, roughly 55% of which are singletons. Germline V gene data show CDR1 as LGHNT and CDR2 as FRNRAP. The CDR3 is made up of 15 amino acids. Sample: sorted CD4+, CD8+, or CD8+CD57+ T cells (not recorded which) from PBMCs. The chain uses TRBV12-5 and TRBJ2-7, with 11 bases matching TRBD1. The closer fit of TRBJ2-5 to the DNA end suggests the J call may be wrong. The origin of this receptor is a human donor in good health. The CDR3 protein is CASARDRGIQETQYF. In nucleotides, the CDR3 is TGTGCTAGTGCTAGGGACAGGGGGATCCAAGAGACCCAGTACTTC.